What follows are 15 T cell receptor beta chains derived from one specimen sequenced in a study of response to subunit inactivated influenza vaccine. Each CDR3 protein gets one entry after TCRdb re-called the RT-PCR reads with MiXCR. The sample lists hundreds of thousands of distinct CDR3 sequences, roughly 12% occurring once. Sequenced here: PBMCs from blood, sampled on the day of vaccination. The receptors shown here come from a man over 45 who received an inactivated influenza vaccine.

This clonotype was observed a few times. The gene calls are TRBV6-1 and TRBJ1-1; possibly TRBD1 for D (6 bases). Germline CDR1 reads MNHNS; CDR2 reads SASEGT. With 7 bases removed from V and 2 bases from J, the gap between germline ends came to 14 bases. The CDR3 consists of 14 residues. The CDR3 nucleotides are TGTGCCAGCACCCAAGGGGGGTATAACACTGAAGCTTTCTTT. This sequence encodes CASTQGGYNTEAFF.

This clonotype has more than one count but fewer than ten. This rearrangement joins TRBV29-1 to TRBJ2-3; a weak D match, TRBD2 (6 bases). The CDR3 spans 15 residues. Trimming stripped 7 bases from V and 4 bases from J, with 21 bases between. Germline CDR1 and CDR2: SQVTM and ANQGSEA. The CDR3 region is CSAYPRRAEADTQYF. CDR3 DNA: TGCAGCGCCTACCCAAGGAGGGCTGAAGCAGATACGCAGTATTTT.

This clonotype occurred a few times. This chain connects TRBV5-4 to TRBJ2-1; D is undetermined. The CDR3 is 13 amino acids. CDR1 SGHNT and CDR2 YYREEE come from the germline V gene (reference sequence). The V end was cut by 2 bases, the J end by 7 bases, with 10 bases between. The CDR3 DNA is TGTGCCAGCAGCTTCGGCGCAGAGAATGAGCAGTTCTTC. This sequence encodes CASSFGAENEQFF. Full variable domain (rest looked up from reference TRBV5-4 and TRBJ2-1): ETGVTQSPTHLIKTRGQQVTLRCSSQSGHNTVSWYQQALGQGPQFIFQYYREEENGRGNFPPRFSGLQFPNYSSELNVNALELDDSALYLCASSFGAENEQFFGPGTRLTVL.

J is TRBJ1-1 and V is TRBV12-3 or TRBV12-4; a weak D match, TRBD1 (5 bases). The CDR3 is 17 amino acids. The germline V and J ends were trimmed by 5 bases and 5 bases, with 24 bases remaining between them. This chain's CDR3 is CASSTNRGSPGGTEAFF. CDR3 nucleotide sequence: TGTGCCAGCAGTACCAATAGGGGCTCCCCGGGGGGTACTGAAGCTTTCTTT.

This clonotype occurred a few times. The gene calls are TRBV11-2 and TRBJ2-2; D might be TRBD2 (5 bases). The germline gives CDR1 SGHAT, CDR2 FQNNGV. This CDR3 has 16 residues. V dropped 3 bases and J dropped 2 bases, with 13 bases sitting between them. Written as DNA, the CDR3 is TGTGCCAGCAGCTTGTCACTAGTAGCTAACACCGGGGAGCTGTTTTTT. Its translation is CASSLSLVANTGELFF.

This clonotype was found a few times. The V gene is TRBV7-2, the J gene TRBJ2-7; TRBD1 is a possible D gene (6 bases). Germline CDR1 and CDR2: SGHTA and FQGNSA. V gave up 1 base and J gave up 3 bases, with 13 bases separating them. CDR3 length: 15 amino acids. The chain's CDR3 is CASSLGEGTFYEQYF. CDR3 coding DNA: TGTGCCAGCAGCTTAGGCGAGGGGACATTCTACGAGCAGTACTTC.

In its sample, this clonotype was seen a few times. The rearrangement joins TRBV28 to TRBJ2-2, with no clear D. CDR3 length: 14 residues. Looked up from germline, CDR1 is MDHEN and CDR2 is SYDVKM. V lost 2 bases and J 5 bases, leaving 9 bases between the germline ends. The DNA for the CDR3 is TGTGCCAGCAGTTTAGTTAGTACAACCGGGGAGCTGTTTTTT. This codes for CASSLVSTTGELFF.

This clonotype was counted ten times or more. This sequence joins TRBV6-2 or TRBV6-3 and TRBJ1-5, with D hard to call. The CDR3 length is 12 residues. The ends were cut back, 4 bases at V and 2 bases at J, with 3 bases in the middle. Germline assignment: CDR1 MNHEY and CDR2 SVGEGT. CDR3 in DNA: TGTGCCAGCAGTTGGGGCAATCAGCCCCAGCATTTT. This encodes CASSWGNQPQHF.

This clonotype has more than one count but fewer than ten. CDR3 residues: CSATGDKGTDTQYF. CDR3 nucleotide sequence: TGCAGTGCCACCGGGGACAAAGGTACAGATACGCAGTATTTT. The J gene is TRBJ2-3, the V gene TRBV20-1, with a weak D call TRBD1 (6 bases). The CDR3 runs to 14 residues. V was cut by 6 bases and J by 3 bases, with 16 bases left in between. Germline V CDR1 and CDR2: DFQATT, SNEGSKA (reference sequence).

Many counts were recorded for this clonotype. The chain carries TRBV24-1 and TRBJ2-5; D not resolved. Trimming left V 4 bases short and J 2 bases short, with 19 bases between. CDR1 is KGHDR, CDR2 SFDVKD, per germline. The CDR3 is 17 residues long. The CDR3 region is CATSEQPLGQRQETQYF. In DNA, the CDR3 is TGTGCCACCAGTGAGCAGCCCCTAGGGCAGCGACAAGAGACCCAGTACTTC.

The chain links TRBV30 to TRBJ2-1; the D is unclear. Germline CDR1 and CDR2: GTSNPN and SVGIG (reference sequence). The CDR3 loop spans 13 amino acids. V lost 0 bases, J lost 6 bases, and 9 bases lay in between. CDR3 in amino acids: CAWSVLQPNEQFF. The CDR3 coding sequence is TGTGCCTGGAGTGTACTACAACCCAATGAGCAGTTCTTC.

At least ten counts were recorded for this clonotype. The chain couples TRBV12-3 or TRBV12-4 to TRBJ2-5; 10 nucleotides line up with TRBD1. V gave up 3 bases and J gave up 4 bases; unmatched junction bases: 8. This CDR3 comprises 16 residues. CDR3 loop: CASSFLATGGGETQYF. The CDR3 region has the DNA TGTGCCAGCAGTTTCCTCGCGACAGGGGGCGGAGAGACCCAGTACTTC.

There are a few counts of this clonotype. This chain connects TRBV12-3 or TRBV12-4 to TRBJ2-3; TRBD2 matches at 11 bases. The CDR3 covers 15 residues. With 3 bases clipped from V and 4 bases from J, the junction kept 3 bases outside the gene matches. CDR3 residues: CASSFTSGSSDTQYF. The DNA for the CDR3 is TGTGCCAGCAGTTTCACTAGCGGGAGTTCAGATACGCAGTATTTT.

This clonotype appeared many times. The chain employs TRBV4-3 and TRBJ1-2; D possibly corresponds to TRBD1 (5 bases). The CDR3 runs 17 residues. The germline CDR1 and CDR2 sequences are LGHNA and YSLEER. Trimming took off 0 bases at V and 4 bases at J, with 18 bases between the two ends. The CDR3 DNA reads TGCGCCAGCAGCCAAGATCCGGGCGGAGACAGAGGCTATGGCTACACCTTC. Residues: CASSQDPGGDRGYGYTF.

The table lists this clonotype with a few counts. The gene calls are TRBV12-3 or TRBV12-4 and TRBJ1-2; TRBD1 matches at 9 bases. V lost 6 bases, J lost 5 bases, and 7 bases stayed unmatched. The CDR3 covers 14 residues. CDR3 sequence (DNA): TGTGCCAGCAGCCCCCCGGGACAGGGATATGGCTACACCTTC. The encoded protein is CASSPPGQGYGYTF.